This TCR beta chain was profiled in a study of cytomegalovirus exposure and HLA in healthy donors. Sequenced by immunoSEQ multiplex PCR; TCRdb stores in-frame clones only, minus some. The sample shows 150,000 to 200,000 clones, roughly 89% of them seen only once. This CDR3 has 14 residues. CDR1 and CDR2 from the germline V gene are MDHEN and SYDVKM. Between the trimmed V and J ends, which lost 7 bases and 7 bases, there was a span of 17 bases. This clonotype originated in a woman aged 18-30 years in good health and CMV-seropositive. Sequencing was carried out using PBMCs. This sequence joins TRBV28 and TRBJ2-1; tentative D call: TRBD1 (5 bases). The CDR3 here is CASIHSGPGNEQFF. For the CDR3, the DNA is TGTGCCAGCATCCATTCAGGGCCAGGAAATGAGCAGTTCTTC.